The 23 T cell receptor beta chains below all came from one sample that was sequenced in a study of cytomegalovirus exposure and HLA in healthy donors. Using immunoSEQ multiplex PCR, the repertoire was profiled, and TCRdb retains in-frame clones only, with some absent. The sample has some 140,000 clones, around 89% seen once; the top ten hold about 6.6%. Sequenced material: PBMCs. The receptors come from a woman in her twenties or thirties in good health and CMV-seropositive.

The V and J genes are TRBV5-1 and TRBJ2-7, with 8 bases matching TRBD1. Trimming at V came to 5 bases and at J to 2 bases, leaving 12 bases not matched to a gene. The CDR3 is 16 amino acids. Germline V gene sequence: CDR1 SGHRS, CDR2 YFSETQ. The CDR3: CASSFGATGATYEQYF. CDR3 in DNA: TGCGCCAGCAGTTTCGGGGCGACAGGGGCCACCTACGAGCAGTACTTC.

CDR3 loop: CASSLVRPSGKNIQYF. CDR3 nucleotide sequence: TGTGCCAGCAGCTTAGTTCGTCCATCGGGCAAAAACATTCAGTACTTC. The J gene is TRBJ2-4, the V gene TRBV13; D is unclear. CDR3 length: 16 amino acids. V was clipped by 1 base and J by 3 bases, with 13 bases between them. Germline V lookup: CDR1 PRHDT, CDR2 FYEKMQ (reference sequence).

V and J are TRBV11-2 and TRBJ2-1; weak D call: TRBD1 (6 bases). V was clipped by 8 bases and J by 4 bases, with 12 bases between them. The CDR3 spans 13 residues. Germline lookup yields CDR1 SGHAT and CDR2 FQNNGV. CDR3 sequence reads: CASGSQGYNEQFF. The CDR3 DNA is TGTGCCAGCGGCTCACAGGGATACAATGAGCAGTTCTTC.

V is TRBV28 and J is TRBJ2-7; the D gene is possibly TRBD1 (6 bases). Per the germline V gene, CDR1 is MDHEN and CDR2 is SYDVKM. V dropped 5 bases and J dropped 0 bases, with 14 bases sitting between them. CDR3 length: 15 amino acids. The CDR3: CASSGTLSNSYEQYF. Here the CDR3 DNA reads TGTGCCAGCAGTGGGACACTTTCTAACTCCTACGAGCAGTACTTC.

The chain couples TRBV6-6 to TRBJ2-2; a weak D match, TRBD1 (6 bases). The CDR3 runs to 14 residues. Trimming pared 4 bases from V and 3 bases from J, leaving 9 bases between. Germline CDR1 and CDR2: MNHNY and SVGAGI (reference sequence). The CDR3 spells CASSLYRDTGELFF. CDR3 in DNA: TGTGCCAGCAGTTTGTACAGGGACACCGGGGAGCTGTTTTTT.

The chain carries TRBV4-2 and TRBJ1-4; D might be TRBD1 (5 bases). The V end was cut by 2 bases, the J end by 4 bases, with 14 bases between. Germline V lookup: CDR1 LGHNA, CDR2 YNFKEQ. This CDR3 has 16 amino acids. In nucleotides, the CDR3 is TGTGCCAGCAGCCAATCGGTGCAGGGTCTTAATGAAAAACTGTTTTTT. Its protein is CASSQSVQGLNEKLFF.

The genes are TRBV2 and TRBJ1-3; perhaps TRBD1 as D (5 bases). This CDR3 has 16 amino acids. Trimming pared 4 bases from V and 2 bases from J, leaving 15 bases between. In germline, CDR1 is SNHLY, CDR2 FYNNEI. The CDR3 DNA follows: TGTGCCAGCAGTGGTGAGCAGGGAGGGACTGGAAACACCATATATTTT. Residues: CASSGEQGGTGNTIYF.

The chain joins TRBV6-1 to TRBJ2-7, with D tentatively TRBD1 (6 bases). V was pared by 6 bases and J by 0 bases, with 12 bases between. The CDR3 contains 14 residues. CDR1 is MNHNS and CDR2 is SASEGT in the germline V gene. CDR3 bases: TGTGCCAGCAGGGACAGTCATTTCTCCTACGAGCAGTACTTC. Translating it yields CASRDSHFSYEQYF.

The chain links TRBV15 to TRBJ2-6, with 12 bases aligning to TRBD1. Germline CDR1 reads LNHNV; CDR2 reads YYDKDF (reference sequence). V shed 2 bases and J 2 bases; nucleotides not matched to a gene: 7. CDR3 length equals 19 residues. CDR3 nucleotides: TGTGCCACCAGCAGAACCTCCGGGACAGGGGGCACTGGGGCCAACGTCCTGACTTTC. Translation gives CATSRTSGTGGTGANVLTF.

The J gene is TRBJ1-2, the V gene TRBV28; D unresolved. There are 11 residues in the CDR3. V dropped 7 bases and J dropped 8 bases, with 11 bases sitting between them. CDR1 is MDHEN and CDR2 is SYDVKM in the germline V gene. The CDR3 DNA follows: TGTGCCAGCACCACCGCCGGGGGCTACACCTTC. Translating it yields CASTTAGGYTF.

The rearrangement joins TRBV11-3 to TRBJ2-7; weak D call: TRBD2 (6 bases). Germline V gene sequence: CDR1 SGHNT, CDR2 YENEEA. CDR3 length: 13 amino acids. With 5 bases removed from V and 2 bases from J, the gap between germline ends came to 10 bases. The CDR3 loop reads CASSQGLTYEQYF. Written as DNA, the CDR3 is TGTGCCAGCAGCCAGGGACTTACCTACGAGCAGTACTTC.

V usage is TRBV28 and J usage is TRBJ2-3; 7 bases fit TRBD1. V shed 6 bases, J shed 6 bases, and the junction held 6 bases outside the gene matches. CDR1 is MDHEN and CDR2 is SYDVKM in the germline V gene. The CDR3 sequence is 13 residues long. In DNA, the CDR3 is TGTGCCAGCAGCATAAGGGGGCGGGATACGCAGTATTTT. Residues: CASSIRGRDTQYF.

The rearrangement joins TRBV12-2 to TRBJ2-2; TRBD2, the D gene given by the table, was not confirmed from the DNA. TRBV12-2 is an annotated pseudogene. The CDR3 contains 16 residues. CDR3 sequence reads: CASRPTPGLPTGELFF. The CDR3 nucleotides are TGTGCAAGTCGCCCGACCCCGGGACTCCCCACCGGGGAGCTGTTTTTT.

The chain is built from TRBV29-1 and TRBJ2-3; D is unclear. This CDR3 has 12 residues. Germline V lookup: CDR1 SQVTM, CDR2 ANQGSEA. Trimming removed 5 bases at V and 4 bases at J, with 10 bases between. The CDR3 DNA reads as TGCAGCGTTCCTTCCTATCCAGATACGCAGTATTTT. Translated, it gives CSVPSYPDTQYF.

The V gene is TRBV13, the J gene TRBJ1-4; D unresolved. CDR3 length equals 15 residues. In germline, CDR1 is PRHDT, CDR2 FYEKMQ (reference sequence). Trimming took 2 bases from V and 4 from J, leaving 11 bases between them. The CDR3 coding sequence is TGTGCCAGCAGCTTAAGAGGATACCTTAATGAAAAACTGTTTTTT. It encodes CASSLRGYLNEKLFF.

This CDR3 reads CASSQGTSGAYEQYF. The CDR3 DNA reads TGCGCCAGCAGCCAAGGGACTAGCGGAGCCTACGAGCAGTACTTC. The chain combines TRBV4-1 with TRBJ2-7, with 10 bases matching TRBD2. V shed 1 base, J shed 2 bases, and the junction held 2 bases outside the gene matches. This CDR3 region has 15 residues. Germline V lookup: CDR1 MGHRA, CDR2 YSYEKL.

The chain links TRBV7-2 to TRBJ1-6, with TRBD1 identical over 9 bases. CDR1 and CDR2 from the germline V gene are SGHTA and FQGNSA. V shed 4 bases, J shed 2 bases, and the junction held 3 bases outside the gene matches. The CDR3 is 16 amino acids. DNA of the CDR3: TGTGCCAGCAGCTCGGGACAGGGAGCCTATAATTCACCCCTCCACTTT. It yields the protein CASSSGQGAYNSPLHF. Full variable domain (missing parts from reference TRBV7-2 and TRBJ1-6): GAGVSQSPSNKVTEKGKDVELRCDPISGHTALYWYRQSLGQGLEFLIYFQGNSAPDKSGLPSDRFSAERTGGSVSTLTIQRTQQEDSAVYLCASSSGQGAYNSPLHFGNGTRLTVT.

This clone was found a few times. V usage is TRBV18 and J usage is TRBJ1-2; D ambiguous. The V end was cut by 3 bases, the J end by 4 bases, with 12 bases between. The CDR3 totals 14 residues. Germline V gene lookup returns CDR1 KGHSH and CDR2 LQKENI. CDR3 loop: CASSPESSGYGYTF. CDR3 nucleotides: TGTGCCAGCTCACCGGAATCATCGGGCTATGGCTACACCTTC.

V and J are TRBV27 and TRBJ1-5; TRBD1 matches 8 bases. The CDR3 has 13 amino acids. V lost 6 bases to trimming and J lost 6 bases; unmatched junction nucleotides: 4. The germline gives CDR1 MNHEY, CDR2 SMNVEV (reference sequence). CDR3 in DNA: TGTGCCAGCAGCGGGACAGGCGCTCAGCCCCAGCATTTT. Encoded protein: CASSGTGAQPQHF.

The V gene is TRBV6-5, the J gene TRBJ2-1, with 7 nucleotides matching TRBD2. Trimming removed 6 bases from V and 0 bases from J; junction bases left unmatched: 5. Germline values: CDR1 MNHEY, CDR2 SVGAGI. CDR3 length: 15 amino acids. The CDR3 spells CASSKLASSYNEQFF. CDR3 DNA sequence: TGTGCCAGCAGCAAACTAGCGAGCTCCTACAATGAGCAGTTCTTC.

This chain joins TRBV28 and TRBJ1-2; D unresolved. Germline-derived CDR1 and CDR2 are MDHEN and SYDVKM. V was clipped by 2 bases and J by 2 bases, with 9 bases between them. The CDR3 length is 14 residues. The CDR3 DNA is TGTGCCAGCAGTTTAGAGGGAATAAACTATGGCTACACCTTC. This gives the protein CASSLEGINYGYTF.

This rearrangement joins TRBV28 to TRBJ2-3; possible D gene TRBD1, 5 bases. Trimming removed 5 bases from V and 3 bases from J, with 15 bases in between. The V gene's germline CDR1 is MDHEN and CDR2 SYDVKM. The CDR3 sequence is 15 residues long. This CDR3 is CASSGWDQGTDTQYF. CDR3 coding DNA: TGTGCCAGCAGTGGATGGGATCAGGGTACAGATACGCAGTATTTT.

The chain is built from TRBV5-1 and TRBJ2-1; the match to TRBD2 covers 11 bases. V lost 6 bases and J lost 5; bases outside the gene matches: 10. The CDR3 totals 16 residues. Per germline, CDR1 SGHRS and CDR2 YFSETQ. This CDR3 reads CASKGIAGGKHNEQFF. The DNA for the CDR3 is TGCGCCAGCAAGGGGATAGCGGGGGGGAAACACAATGAGCAGTTCTTC.